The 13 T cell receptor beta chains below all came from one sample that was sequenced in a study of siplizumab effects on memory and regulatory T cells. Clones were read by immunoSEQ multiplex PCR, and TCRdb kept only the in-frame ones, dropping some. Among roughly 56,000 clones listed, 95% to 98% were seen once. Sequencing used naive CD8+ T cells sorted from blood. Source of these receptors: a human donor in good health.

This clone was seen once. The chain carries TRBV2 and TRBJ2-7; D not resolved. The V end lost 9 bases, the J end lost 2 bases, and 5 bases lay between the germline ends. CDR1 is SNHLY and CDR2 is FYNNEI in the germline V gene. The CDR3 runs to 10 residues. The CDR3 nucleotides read TGTGCCAGTCTAGCCTACGAGCAGTACTTC. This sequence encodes CASLAYEQYF.

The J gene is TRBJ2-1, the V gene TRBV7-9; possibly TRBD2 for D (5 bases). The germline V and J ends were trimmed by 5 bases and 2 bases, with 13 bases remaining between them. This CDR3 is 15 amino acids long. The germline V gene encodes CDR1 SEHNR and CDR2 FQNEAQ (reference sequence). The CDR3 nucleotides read TGTGCCAGCAGCCTGGGAGCATGGGCCTACAATGAGCAGTTCTTC. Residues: CASSLGAWAYNEQFF.

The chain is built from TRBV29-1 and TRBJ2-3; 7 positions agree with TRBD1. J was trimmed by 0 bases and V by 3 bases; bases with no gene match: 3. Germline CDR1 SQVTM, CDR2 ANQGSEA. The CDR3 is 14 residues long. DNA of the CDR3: TGCAGCGTTGACGGGACAGACAGCACAGATACGCAGTATTTT. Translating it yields CSVDGTDSTDTQYF.

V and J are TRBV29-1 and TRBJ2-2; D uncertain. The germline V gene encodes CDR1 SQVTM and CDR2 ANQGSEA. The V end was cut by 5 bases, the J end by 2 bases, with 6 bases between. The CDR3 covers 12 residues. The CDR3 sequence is CSVPRNTGELFF. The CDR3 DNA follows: TGCAGCGTTCCTAGAAACACCGGGGAGCTGTTTTTT.

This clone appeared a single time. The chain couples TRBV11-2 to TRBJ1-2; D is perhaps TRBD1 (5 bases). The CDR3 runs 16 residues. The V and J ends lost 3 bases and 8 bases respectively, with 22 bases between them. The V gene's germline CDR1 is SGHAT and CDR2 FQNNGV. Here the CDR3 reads CASSFGIGDGTFGYTF. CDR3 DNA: TGTGCCAGCAGCTTTGGGATCGGGGACGGTACCTTCGGCTACACCTTC.

CDR3 residues: CATQTGGNTGELFF. CDR3 in DNA: TGTGCCACCCAGACAGGGGGCAACACCGGGGAGCTGTTTTTT. This chain joins TRBV7-8 and TRBJ2-2; 10 bases fit TRBD1. Germline-derived CDR1 and CDR2 are SGHVS and FQNEAQ. This CDR3 region has 14 residues. The J segment lost 2 bases and the V segment lost 10 bases, leaving 4 bases of the junction unmatched.

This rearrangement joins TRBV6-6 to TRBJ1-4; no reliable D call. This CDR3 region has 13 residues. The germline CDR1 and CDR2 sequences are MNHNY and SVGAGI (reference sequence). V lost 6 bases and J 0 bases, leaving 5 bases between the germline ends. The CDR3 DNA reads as TGTGCCAGCAGCCGGGCAACTAATGAAAAACTGTTTTTT. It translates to CASSRATNEKLFF.

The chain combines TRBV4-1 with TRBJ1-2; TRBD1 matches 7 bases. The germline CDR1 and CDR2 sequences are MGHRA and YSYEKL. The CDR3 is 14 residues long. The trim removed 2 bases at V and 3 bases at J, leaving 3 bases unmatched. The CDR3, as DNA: TGCGCCAGCAGCCAAAACAGGGGAGACTATGGCTACACCTTC. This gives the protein CASSQNRGDYGYTF.

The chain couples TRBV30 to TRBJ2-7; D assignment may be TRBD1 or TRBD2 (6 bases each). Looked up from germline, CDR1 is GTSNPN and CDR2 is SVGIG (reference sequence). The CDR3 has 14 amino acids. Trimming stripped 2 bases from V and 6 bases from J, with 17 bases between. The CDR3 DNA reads TGTGCCTGGAGTCCACCGGGACTGGGGGCCGAGCAGTACTTC. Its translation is CAWSPPGLGAEQYF.

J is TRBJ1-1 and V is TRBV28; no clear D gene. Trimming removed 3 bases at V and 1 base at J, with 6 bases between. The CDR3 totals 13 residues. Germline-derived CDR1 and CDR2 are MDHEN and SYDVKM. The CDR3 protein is CASSFGANTEAFF. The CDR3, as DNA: TGTGCCAGCAGTTTCGGCGCGAACACTGAAGCTTTCTTT.

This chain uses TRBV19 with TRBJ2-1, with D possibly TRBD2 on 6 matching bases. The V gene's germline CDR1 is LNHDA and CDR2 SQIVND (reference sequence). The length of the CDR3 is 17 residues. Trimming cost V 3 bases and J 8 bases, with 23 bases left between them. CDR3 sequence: CASSMEASEEFWDEQFF. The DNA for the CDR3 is TGTGCCAGTAGTATGGAGGCTAGCGAGGAGTTCTGGGATGAGCAGTTCTTC. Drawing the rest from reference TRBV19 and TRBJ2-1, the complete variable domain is DGGITQSPKYLFRKEGQNVTLSCEQNLNHDAMYWYRQDPGQGLRLIYYSQIVNDFQKGDIAEGYSVSREKKESFPLTVTSAQKNPTAFYLCASSMEASEEFWDEQFFGPGTRLTVL.

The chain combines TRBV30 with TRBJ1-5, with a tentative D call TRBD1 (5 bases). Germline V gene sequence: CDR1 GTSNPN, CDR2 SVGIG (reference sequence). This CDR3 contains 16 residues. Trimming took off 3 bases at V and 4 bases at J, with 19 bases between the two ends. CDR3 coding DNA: TGTGCCTGGAGCCCGGGGGTCGGACGAAAGAATCAGCCCCAGCATTTT. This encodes CAWSPGVGRKNQPQHF.

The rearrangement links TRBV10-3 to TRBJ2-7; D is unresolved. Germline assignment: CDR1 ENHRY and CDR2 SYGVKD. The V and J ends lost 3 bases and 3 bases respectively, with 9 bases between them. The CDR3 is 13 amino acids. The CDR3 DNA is TGTGCCATCAGTGAATTGACAAACTACGAGCAGTACTTC. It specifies CAISELTNYEQYF.